The present T cell receptor beta chain was sequenced within a study of lymphopenia after photon versus proton radiotherapy. Profiling relied on immunoSEQ multiplex PCR, and the TCRdb table lists in-frame clones only, not all of them. The sample shows 15,000 to 20,000 clones, about 85% of them seen only once. Germline lookup yields CDR1 LNHDA and CDR2 SQIVND (reference sequence). Trimming cost V 3 bases and J 3 bases, with 11 bases left between them. The CDR3 contains 15 residues. Specimen: peripheral blood, collected from a patient treated with proton-based radiotherapy. The chain employs TRBV19 and TRBJ1-4; D is unclear. The receptor was isolated from a man in his 70s with pancreatic cancer. CDR3 bases: TGTGCCAGTAGTATGGGCAACAGCCCTAATGAAAAACTGTTTTTT. It is translated as CASSMGNSPNEKLFF.